Following are 13 T cell receptor beta chains from one sample sequenced in a study of T cell repertoires in cytomegalovirus infection. Using its own MiXCR run on the reads, TCRdb lists one record per CDR3 protein. The table records a few hundred thousand distinct CDR3 sequences, around 15% of them present only once. The source material was PBMCs. These receptor sequences come from a human donor in good health (CMV status not recorded). Some clones in this sample may be carry-over from other donors' samples.

In this sample, this clonotype turned up many times. This rearrangement joins TRBV7-2 to TRBJ2-3, with no clear D. The CDR3 extends over 14 amino acids. V shed 2 bases and J shed 3 bases, with 9 bases lying between them. The germline V gene encodes CDR1 SGHTA and CDR2 FQGNSA. CDR3 region: CASSLHMGTDTQYF. The CDR3 DNA reads as TGTGCCAGCAGCTTACACATGGGGACAGATACGCAGTATTTT.

This clonotype has just a few counts. This chain links TRBV10-3 with TRBJ2-3; 7 bases line up with TRBD2. The trim removed 4 bases at V and 4 bases at J, leaving 14 bases unmatched. Germline lookup yields CDR1 ENHRY and CDR2 SYGVKD. The CDR3 spans 17 residues. The CDR3 here is CAISGIWAGVTPDTQYF. For the CDR3, the DNA is TGTGCCATCAGTGGGATATGGGCGGGAGTGACCCCAGATACGCAGTATTTT.

The chain joins TRBV6-6 to TRBJ2-1; D unclear. This CDR3 contains 17 residues. Germline lookup yields CDR1 MNHNY and CDR2 SVGAGI (reference sequence). Trimming shortened V by 0 bases and J by 8 bases, and 20 bases separated the two germline ends. CDR3 DNA sequence: TGTGCCAGCAGTTACTCGAACCCCCCCTCGTTTCAGCATGAGCAGTTCTTC. Translating gives CASSYSNPPSFQHEQFF.

The table lists this clonotype with a few counts. The genes are TRBV27 and TRBJ1-5; no reliable D call. The CDR3 has 13 residues. V was clipped by 6 bases and J by 5 bases, with 11 bases between them. CDR1 MNHEY and CDR2 SMNVEV come from the germline V gene (reference sequence). The CDR3: CASSRPGDQPQHF. The CDR3 nucleotides read TGTGCCAGCAGCCGACCTGGGGATCAGCCCCAGCATTTT.

This clonotype was seen repeatedly, ten times or more. The chain employs TRBV11-1 and TRBJ2-4, with a weak D call TRBD2 (6 bases). This CDR3 is built from 15 residues. V lost 1 base and J 9 bases, leaving 16 bases between the germline ends. Germline V gene data show CDR1 as SGHAT and CDR2 as FQDESV (reference sequence). For the CDR3, the DNA is TGTGCCAGCAGCTTAGGAAGGACGGGAGACTTCATTCAGTACTTC. It encodes CASSLGRTGDFIQYF.

The genes are TRBV12-3 or TRBV12-4 and TRBJ2-5; 12 nucleotides match TRBD1. With V trimmed by 4 bases and J by 11 bases, 8 bases remained unmatched. The CDR3 has 14 amino acids. The CDR3 DNA reads TGTGCCAGCAGTTCCCCGGGACAGGGGGCTCCACAGTACTTC. Translating gives CASSSPGQGAPQYF.

This clonotype has ten or more counts. This CDR3 is CASSFGQFYEQYF. CDR3 sequence (DNA): TGTGCCAGCAGTTTCGGACAGTTCTACGAGCAGTACTTC. This sequence joins TRBV27 and TRBJ2-7, with D possibly TRBD1 on 6 matching bases. The V end was cut by 3 bases, the J end by 3 bases, with 9 bases between. The CDR3 length is 13 residues. Per the germline V gene, CDR1 is MNHEY and CDR2 is SMNVEV (reference sequence).

This CDR3 is CASSIAPESSYNSPLHF. CDR3 DNA sequence: TGTGCCAGTAGTATAGCGCCGGAAAGCTCCTATAATTCACCCCTCCACTTT. The chain couples TRBV19 to TRBJ1-6; D is unresolved. With 1 base removed from V and 0 bases from J, the gap between germline ends came to 10 bases. Per the germline V gene, CDR1 is LNHDA and CDR2 is SQIVND (reference sequence). There are 17 residues in the CDR3.

This clonotype has just a few counts. The chain employs TRBV27 and TRBJ2-7, with 12 bases matching TRBD2. Trimming removed 5 bases from V and 2 bases from J; junction bases left unmatched: 1. CDR1 MNHEY and CDR2 SMNVEV come from the germline V gene (reference sequence). The CDR3 has 14 amino acids. The CDR3 DNA is TGTGCCAGCAGTCCTAGCGGGAGGGCCTACGAGCAGTACTTC. This gives the protein CASSPSGRAYEQYF.

This clonotype was observed a few times. The chain employs TRBV7-8 and TRBJ2-7, with TRBD2 identical over 12 bases. V lost 3 bases, J lost 7 bases, and 4 bases stayed unmatched. The CDR3 is 14 residues long. Germline loops: CDR1 SGHVS, CDR2 FQNEAQ. The CDR3 region is CASSFGLAGREQYF. The CDR3 DNA sequence: TGTGCCAGCAGCTTCGGACTAGCGGGAAGGGAGCAGTACTTC. The entire variable domain, with the rest obtained from reference TRBV7-8 and TRBJ2-7, is as follows: GAGVSQSPRYKVAKRGQDVALRCDPISGHVSLFWYQQALGQGPEFLTYFQNEAQLDKSGLPSDRFFAERPEGSVSTLKIQRTQQEDSAVYLCASSFGLAGREQYFGPGTRLTVT.

CDR3 loop: CASSPGRDRGYTF. The CDR3 DNA reads as TGTGCCAGCAGCCCTGGACGGGATCGGGGCTACACCTTC. V gene TRBV14 combines with J gene TRBJ1-2; no clear D. Germline V gives CDR1 SGHDN, CDR2 FVKESK. This CDR3 has 13 residues. V lost 4 bases, J lost 8 bases, and 14 bases lay in between.

This clonotype was picked up a small number of times. This chain joins TRBV20-1 and TRBJ2-3; D gene ambiguous. Germline values: CDR1 DFQATT, CDR2 SNEGSKA (reference sequence). This CDR3 has 16 residues. Trimming removed 0 bases from V and 0 bases from J, with 13 bases in between. Written as DNA, the CDR3 is TGCAGTGCTAGAGATCTGGGCAGGACCAGCACAGATACGCAGTATTTT. It encodes CSARDLGRTSTDTQYF.

This clonotype was counted ten times or more. The chain carries TRBV7-2 and TRBJ1-2; D is perhaps TRBD1 (5 bases). This CDR3 has 14 residues. Germline V lookup: CDR1 SGHTA, CDR2 FQGNSA. Trimming cost V 5 bases and J 6 bases, with 16 bases left between them. CDR3 sequence reads: CASSLGGGADGYTF. The CDR3 nucleotides read TGTGCCAGCAGCCTCGGGGGGGGAGCCGATGGCTACACCTTC.